This TCR beta chain was observed in a study of T cell repertoires in cytomegalovirus infection. Overall study results and limits: HLA-C-restricted CMV clonotypes gave the most frequent clonotype in two of eight donors. Carriage of CMV together with the relevant HLA was identifiable through cumulative public TCR beta family frequency.

This clonotype was recorded a few times. The antigen remains unidentified. There are 16 residues in the CDR3. The germline V and J ends were trimmed by 4 bases and 5 bases, with 20 bases remaining between them. Germline loops: CDR1 SGHDN, CDR2 FVKESK. One entry per CDR3 protein, called by TCRdb with MiXCR from the reads. In the table there are around 180,000 distinct CDR3 sequences, approximately 28% of which are singletons. The receptor comes from a human donor in good health (CMV status not recorded). Some clones in this sample may be carry-over from other donors' samples. This chain uses TRBV14 with TRBJ1-1; D is perhaps TRBD1 (6 bases). The sequenced material came from PBMCs. CDR3 bases: TGTGCCAGCAGCCCCGGGACAACCTGGGATGGTACTGAAGCTTTCTTT. The encoded protein is CASSPGTTWDGTEAFF.